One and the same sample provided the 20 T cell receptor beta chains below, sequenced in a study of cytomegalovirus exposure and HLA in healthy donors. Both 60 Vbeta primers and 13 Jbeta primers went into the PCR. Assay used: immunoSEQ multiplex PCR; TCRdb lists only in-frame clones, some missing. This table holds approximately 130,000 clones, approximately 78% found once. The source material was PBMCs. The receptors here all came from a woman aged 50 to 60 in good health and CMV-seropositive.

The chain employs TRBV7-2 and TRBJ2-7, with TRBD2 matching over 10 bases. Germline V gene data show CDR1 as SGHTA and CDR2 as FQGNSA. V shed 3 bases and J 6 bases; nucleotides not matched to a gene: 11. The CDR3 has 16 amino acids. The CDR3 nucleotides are TGTGCCAGCAGCTTGAGGCTAGCGGGGGCTACCCCCGAGCAGTACTTC. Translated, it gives CASSLRLAGATPEQYF.

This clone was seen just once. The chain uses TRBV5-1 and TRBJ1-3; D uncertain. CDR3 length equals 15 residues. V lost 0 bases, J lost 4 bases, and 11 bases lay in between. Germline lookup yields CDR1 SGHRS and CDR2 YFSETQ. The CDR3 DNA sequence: TGCGCCAGCAGCTTGGGTAATTGGAGGGGAAACACCATATATTTT. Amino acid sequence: CASSLGNWRGNTIYF. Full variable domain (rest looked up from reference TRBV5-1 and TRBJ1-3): KAGVTQTPRYLIKTRGQQVTLSCSPISGHRSVSWYQQTPGQGLQFLFEYFSETQRNKGNFPGRFSGRQFSNSRSEMNVSTLELGDSALYLCASSLGNWRGNTIYFGEGSWLTVV.

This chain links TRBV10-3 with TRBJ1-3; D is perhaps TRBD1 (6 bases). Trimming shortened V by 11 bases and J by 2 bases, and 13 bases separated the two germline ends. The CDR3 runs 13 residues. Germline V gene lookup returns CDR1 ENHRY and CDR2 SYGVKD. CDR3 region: CAVSGQAGNTIYF. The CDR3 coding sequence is TGTGCCGTCTCGGGACAAGCTGGAAACACCATATATTTT.

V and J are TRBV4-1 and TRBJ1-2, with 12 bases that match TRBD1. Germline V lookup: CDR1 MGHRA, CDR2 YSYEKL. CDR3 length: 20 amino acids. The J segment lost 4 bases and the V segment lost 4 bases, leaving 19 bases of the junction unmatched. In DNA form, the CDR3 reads TGCGCCAGCAGCCCCCGGAGGCTCCCGGGACAGGGGGCCCGTGGCTATGGCTACACCTTC. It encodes CASSPRRLPGQGARGYGYTF.

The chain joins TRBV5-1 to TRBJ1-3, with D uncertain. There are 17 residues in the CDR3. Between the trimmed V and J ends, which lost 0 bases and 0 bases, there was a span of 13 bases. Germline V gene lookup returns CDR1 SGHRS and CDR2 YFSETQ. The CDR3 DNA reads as TGCGCCAGCAGCTTGGCCGGGAGCAAACTCTCTGGAAACACCATATATTTT. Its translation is CASSLAGSKLSGNTIYF.

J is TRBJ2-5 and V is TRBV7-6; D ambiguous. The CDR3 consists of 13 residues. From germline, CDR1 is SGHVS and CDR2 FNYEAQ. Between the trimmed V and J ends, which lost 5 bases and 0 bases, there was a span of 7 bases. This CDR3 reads CASSPRYQETQYF. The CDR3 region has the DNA TGTGCCAGCAGCCCTAGGTACCAAGAGACCCAGTACTTC.

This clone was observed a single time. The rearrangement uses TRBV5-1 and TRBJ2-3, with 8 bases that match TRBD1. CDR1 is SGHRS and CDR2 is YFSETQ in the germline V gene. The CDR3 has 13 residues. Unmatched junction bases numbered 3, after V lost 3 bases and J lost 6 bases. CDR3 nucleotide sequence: TGCGCCAGCAGCTCGACAGGGGAGGATACGCAGTATTTT. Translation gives CASSSTGEDTQYF.

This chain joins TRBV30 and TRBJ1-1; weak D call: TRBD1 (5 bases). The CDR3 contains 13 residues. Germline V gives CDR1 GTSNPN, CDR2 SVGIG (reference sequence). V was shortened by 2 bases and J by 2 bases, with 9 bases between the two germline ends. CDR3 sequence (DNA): TGTGCCTGGAGTCTGGACATTAACACTGAAGCTTTCTTT. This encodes CAWSLDINTEAFF.

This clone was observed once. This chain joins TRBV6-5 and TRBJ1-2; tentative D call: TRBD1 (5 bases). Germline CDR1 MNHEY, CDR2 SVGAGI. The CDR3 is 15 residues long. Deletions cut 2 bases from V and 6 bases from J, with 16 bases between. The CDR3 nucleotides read TGTGCCAGCAGTTACAATTTGGGGCGTTTGGATGGCTACACCTTC. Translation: CASSYNLGRLDGYTF.

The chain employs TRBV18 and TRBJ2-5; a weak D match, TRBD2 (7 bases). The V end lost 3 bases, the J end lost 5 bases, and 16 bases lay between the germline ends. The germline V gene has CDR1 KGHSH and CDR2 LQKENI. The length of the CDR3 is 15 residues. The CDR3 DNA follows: TGTGCCAGCTCACCCCAACAGGGAGGGTTGGAGACCCAGTACTTC. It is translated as CASSPQQGGLETQYF.

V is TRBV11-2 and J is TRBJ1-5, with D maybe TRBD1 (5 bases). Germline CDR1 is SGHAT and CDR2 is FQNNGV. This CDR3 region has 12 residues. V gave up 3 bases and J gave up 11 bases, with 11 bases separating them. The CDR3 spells CASSFSGGAQHF. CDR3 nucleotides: TGTGCCAGCAGCTTCTCCGGGGGGGCCCAGCATTTT. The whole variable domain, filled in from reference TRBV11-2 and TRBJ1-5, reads EAGVAQSPRYKIIEKRQSVAFWCNPISGHATLYWYQQILGQGPKLLIQFQNNGVVDDSQLPKDRFSAERLKGVDSTLKIQPAKLEDSAVYLCASSFSGGAQHFGDGTRLSIL.

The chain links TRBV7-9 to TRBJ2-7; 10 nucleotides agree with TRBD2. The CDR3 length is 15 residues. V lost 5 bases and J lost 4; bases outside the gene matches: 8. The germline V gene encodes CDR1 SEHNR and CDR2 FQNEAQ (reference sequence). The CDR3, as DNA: TGTGCCAGCAGCGCTCGCAGGACTAGCGGATACGAGCAGTACTTC. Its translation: CASSARRTSGYEQYF.

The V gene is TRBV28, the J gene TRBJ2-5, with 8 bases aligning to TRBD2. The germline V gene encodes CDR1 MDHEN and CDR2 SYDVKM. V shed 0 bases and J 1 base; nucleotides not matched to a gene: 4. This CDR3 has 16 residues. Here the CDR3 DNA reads TGTGCCAGCAGTTTATGGTCCGGACTAGCCCAAGAGACCCAGTACTTC. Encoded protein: CASSLWSGLAQETQYF. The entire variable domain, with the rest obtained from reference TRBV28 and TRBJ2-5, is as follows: DVKVTQSSRYLVKRTGEKVFLECVQDMDHENMFWYRQDPGLGLRLIYFSYDVKMKEKGDIPEGYSVSREKKERFSLILESASTNQTSMYLCASSLWSGLAQETQYFGPGTRLLVL.

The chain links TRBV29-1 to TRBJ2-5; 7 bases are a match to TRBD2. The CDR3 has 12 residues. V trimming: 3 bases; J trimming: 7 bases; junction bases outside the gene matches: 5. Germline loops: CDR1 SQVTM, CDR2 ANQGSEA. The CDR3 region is CSVDRQRGTQYF. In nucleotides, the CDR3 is TGCAGCGTTGACCGACAGCGGGGGACCCAGTACTTC.

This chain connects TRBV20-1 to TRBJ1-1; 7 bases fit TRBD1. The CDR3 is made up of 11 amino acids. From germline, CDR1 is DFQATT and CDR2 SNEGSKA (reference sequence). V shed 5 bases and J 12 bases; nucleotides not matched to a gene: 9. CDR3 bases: TGCAGTGCTGGACGACAGGGTATGTCTTTCTTT. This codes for CSAGRQGMSFF.

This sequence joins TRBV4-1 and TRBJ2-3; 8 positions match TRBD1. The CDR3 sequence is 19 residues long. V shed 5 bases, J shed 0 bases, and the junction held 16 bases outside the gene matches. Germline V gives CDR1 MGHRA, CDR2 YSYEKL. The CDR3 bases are TGCGCCAGCAGCGACCGGGACAGGCCGTCCTATACTAGCACAGATACGCAGTATTTT. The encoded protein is CASSDRDRPSYTSTDTQYF.

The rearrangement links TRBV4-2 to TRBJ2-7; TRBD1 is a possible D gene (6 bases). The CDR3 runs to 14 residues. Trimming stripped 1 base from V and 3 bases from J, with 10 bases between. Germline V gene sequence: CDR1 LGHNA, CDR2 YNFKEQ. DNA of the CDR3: TGTGCCAGCAGCCAAGCAGTAGGGGGCTACGAGCAGTACTTC. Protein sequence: CASSQAVGGYEQYF.

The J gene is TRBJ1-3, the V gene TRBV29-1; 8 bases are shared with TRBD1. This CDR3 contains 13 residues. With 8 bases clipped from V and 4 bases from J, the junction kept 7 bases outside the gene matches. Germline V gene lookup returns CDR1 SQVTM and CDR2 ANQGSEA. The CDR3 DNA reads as TGCAGCTACCGCGGACAGGGAGGAAACACCATATATTTT. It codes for CSYRGQGGNTIYF. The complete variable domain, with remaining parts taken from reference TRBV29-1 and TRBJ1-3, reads SAVISQKPSRDICQRGTSLTIQCQVDSQVTMMFWYRQQPGQSLTLIATANQGSEATYESGFVIDKFPISRPNLTFSTLTVSNMSPEDSSIYLCSYRGQGGNTIYFGEGSWLTVV.

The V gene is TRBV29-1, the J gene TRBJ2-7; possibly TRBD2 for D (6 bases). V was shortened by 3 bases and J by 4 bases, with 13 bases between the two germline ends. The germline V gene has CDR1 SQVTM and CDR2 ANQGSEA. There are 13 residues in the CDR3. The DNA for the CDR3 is TGCAGCGTTGATCGCGGGGAAGGTTACGAGCAGTACTTC. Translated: CSVDRGEGYEQYF.

For the CDR3, the DNA is TGTGCCAGCAGTGATTTCGGACTAGCGGAGGAAAATGAGCAGTTCTTC. Translation: CASSDFGLAEENEQFF. This sequence joins TRBV2 and TRBJ2-1; 10 bases are a match to TRBD2. V shed 3 bases and J 7 bases; nucleotides not matched to a gene: 9. This CDR3 contains 16 residues. Germline-derived CDR1 and CDR2 are SNHLY and FYNNEI.